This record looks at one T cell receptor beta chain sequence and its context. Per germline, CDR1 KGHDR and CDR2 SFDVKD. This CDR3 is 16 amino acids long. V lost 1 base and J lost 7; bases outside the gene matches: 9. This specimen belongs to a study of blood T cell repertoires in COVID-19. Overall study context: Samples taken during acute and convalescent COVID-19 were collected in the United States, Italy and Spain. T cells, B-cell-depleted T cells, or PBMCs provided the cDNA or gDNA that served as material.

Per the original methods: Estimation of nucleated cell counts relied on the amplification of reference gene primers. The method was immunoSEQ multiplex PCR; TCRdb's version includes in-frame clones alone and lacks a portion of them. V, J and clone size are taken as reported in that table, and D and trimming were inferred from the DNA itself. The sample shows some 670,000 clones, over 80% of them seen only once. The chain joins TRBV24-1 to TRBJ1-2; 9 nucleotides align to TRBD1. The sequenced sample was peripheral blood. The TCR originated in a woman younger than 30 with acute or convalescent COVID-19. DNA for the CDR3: TGTGCCACCAGTGATTTTACAGGGGGCCACCAAGGTGGCTACACCTTC. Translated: CATSDFTGGHQGGYTF.